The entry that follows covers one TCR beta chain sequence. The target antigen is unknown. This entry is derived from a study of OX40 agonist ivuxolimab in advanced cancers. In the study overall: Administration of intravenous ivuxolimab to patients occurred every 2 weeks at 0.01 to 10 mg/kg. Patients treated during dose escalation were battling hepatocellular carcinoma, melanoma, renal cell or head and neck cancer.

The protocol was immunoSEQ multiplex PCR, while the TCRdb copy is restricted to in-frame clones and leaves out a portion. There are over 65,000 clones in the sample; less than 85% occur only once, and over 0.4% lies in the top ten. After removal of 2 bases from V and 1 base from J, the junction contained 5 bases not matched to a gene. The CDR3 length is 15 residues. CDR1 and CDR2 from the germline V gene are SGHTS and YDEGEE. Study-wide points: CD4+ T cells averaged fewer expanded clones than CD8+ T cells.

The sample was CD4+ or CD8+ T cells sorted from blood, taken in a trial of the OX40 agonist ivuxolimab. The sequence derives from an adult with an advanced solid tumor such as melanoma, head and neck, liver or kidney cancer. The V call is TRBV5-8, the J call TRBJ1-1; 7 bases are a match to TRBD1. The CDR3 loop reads CASSLYRGPNTEAFF. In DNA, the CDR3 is TGTGCCAGCAGCTTATACAGGGGACCGAACACTGAAGCTTTCTTT.